The 18 T cell receptor beta chains reported below all come from one sample, sequenced in a study of T cell responses to AZD1222 COVID-19 vaccine. TCRdb keeps only in-frame clones here, not all; method: immunoSEQ multiplex PCR. The sample holds approximately 80,000 clones, around 93% seen once. The specimen was peripheral blood, collected 28 days after the second AZD1222 dose. These receptor sequences come from an adult who received the AZD1222 COVID-19 vaccine.

The V call is TRBV11-2, the J call TRBJ2-6; D ambiguous. The germline CDR1 and CDR2 sequences are SGHAT and FQNNGV. The CDR3 spans 17 residues. Trimming stripped 0 bases from V and 0 bases from J, with 9 bases between. The CDR3 spells CASSLDLMISGANVLTF. CDR3 bases: TGTGCCAGCAGCTTAGATTTAATGATCTCTGGGGCCAACGTCCTGACTTTC. Full variable domain (missing parts from reference TRBV11-2 and TRBJ2-6): EAGVAQSPRYKIIEKRQSVAFWCNPISGHATLYWYQQILGQGPKLLIQFQNNGVVDDSQLPKDRFSAERLKGVDSTLKIQPAKLEDSAVYLCASSLDLMISGANVLTFGAGSRLTVL.

The V call is TRBV27, the J call TRBJ2-7, with TRBD2 identical over 12 bases. Germline assignment: CDR1 MNHEY and CDR2 SMNVEV (reference sequence). CDR3 size: 13 residues. V dropped 3 bases and J dropped 7; count of bases not matched to a gene: 1. CDR3 sequence (DNA): TGTGCCAGCAGTTTGACTAGCGGGAGAGAGCAGTACTTC. This encodes CASSLTSGREQYF.

The rearrangement uses TRBV18 and TRBJ2-5; 8 nucleotides align to TRBD1. The junction had 9 bases not matched to a gene; V was cut back by 2 bases and J by 1 base. This CDR3 is 17 amino acids long. In germline, CDR1 is KGHSH, CDR2 LQKENI. CDR3 residues: CASSPAQGAGIQETQYF. The CDR3 nucleotides read TGTGCCAGCTCACCAGCCCAGGGGGCGGGGATCCAAGAGACCCAGTACTTC.

The rearrangement uses TRBV27 and TRBJ2-3, with no clear D. V lost 7 bases and J 4 bases, leaving 21 bases between the germline ends. The CDR3 is 16 residues long. Germline CDR1 MNHEY, CDR2 SMNVEV (reference sequence). The DNA of the CDR3 is TGTGCCAGCACTCCTCGCCAGCAATCGTGGGCAGATACGCAGTATTTT. Its translation: CASTPRQQSWADTQYF.

The chain couples TRBV6-7 to TRBJ2-7; TRBD2 aligns across 13 bases. TRBV6-7 is an ORF; its function is uncertain. This CDR3 is built from 19 residues. V dropped 2 bases and J dropped 0; count of bases not matched to a gene: 10. The CDR3 spells CASSYSLRRTSGSSYEQYF. The CDR3 region has the DNA TGTGCCAGCAGTTACAGCTTGAGGCGGACTAGCGGGAGCTCCTACGAGCAGTACTTC.

The chain carries TRBV5-1 and TRBJ2-6; D gene unclear. The CDR3 has 15 residues. CDR1 is SGHRS, CDR2 YFSETQ, per germline. V was shortened by 2 bases and J by 2 bases, with 8 bases between the two germline ends. CDR3 protein: CASSFTVAGANVLTF. The CDR3 nucleotides read TGCGCCAGCAGCTTCACGGTCGCTGGGGCCAACGTCCTGACTTTC.

V is TRBV9 and J is TRBJ2-2; no clear D gene. Trimming pared 1 base from V and 6 bases from J, leaving 10 bases between. This CDR3 is 14 amino acids long. Germline V lookup: CDR1 SGDLS, CDR2 YYNGEE. The CDR3 loop reads CASSVNGWAGELFF. In nucleotides, the CDR3 is TGTGCCAGCAGCGTAAACGGGTGGGCCGGGGAGCTGTTTTTT.

CDR3 sequence: CASSWDSNYEQYF. Written as DNA, the CDR3 is TGTGCCAGCAGTTGGGACAGCAACTACGAGCAGTACTTC. V and J are TRBV28 and TRBJ2-7; 7 nucleotides align to TRBD1. The trim removed 4 bases at V and 3 bases at J, leaving 3 bases unmatched. CDR3 length: 13 residues. Germline V gives CDR1 MDHEN, CDR2 SYDVKM.

The V and J genes are TRBV4-2 and TRBJ2-4, with TRBD1 identical over 9 bases. Germline V gene sequence: CDR1 LGHNA, CDR2 YNFKEQ. CDR3 length: 15 amino acids. J was trimmed by 6 bases and V by 6 bases; bases with no gene match: 9. CDR3 sequence: CASSPRDRETNIQYF. The DNA of the CDR3 is TGTGCCAGCAGTCCTCGGGACAGGGAAACAAACATTCAGTACTTC.

The V gene is TRBV10-3, the J gene TRBJ1-5; perhaps TRBD1 as D (5 bases). The CDR3 length is 14 residues. CDR1 is ENHRY and CDR2 is SYGVKD in the germline V gene. Trimming removed 5 bases from V and 2 bases from J, with 10 bases in between. The CDR3 here is CAISPGVGNQPQHF. CDR3 bases: TGTGCCATCAGTCCGGGGGTTGGCAATCAGCCCCAGCATTTT.

V gene TRBV5-1 combines with J gene TRBJ2-1, with 10 bases fitting TRBD1. Germline trimming cut 3 bases from V and 7 bases from J; bases unmatched to any gene: 4. Germline CDR1 reads SGHRS; CDR2 reads YFSETQ. The CDR3 runs 14 residues. CDR3 DNA sequence: TGCGCCAGCAGCTGGGGGGGACAGGGGAATGAGCAGTTCTTC. Translating gives CASSWGGQGNEQFF.

In its sample, this clone was seen a few times. The chain links TRBV30 to TRBJ1-5; D gene unclear. Per germline, CDR1 GTSNPN and CDR2 SVGIG (reference sequence). The CDR3 contains 16 residues. V was clipped by 3 bases and J by 6 bases, with 21 bases between them. The DNA for the CDR3 is TGTGCCTGGAGCTACGGAGGATCGGGGATCGGTCAGCCCCAGCATTTT. Translation gives CAWSYGGSGIGQPQHF.

This chain uses TRBV28 with TRBJ2-3, with 10 bases aligning to TRBD1. Trimming at V came to 5 bases and at J to 6 bases, leaving 5 bases not matched to a gene. The CDR3 consists of 14 residues. Germline CDR1 and CDR2: MDHEN and SYDVKM. The CDR3 spells CASSVTGGVDTQYF. In DNA form, the CDR3 reads TGTGCCAGCAGTGTGACAGGGGGCGTTGATACGCAGTATTTT. The variable domain in full, completed from reference TRBV28 and TRBJ2-3, reads DVKVTQSSRYLVKRTGEKVFLECVQDMDHENMFWYRQDPGLGLRLIYFSYDVKMKEKGDIPEGYSVSREKKERFSLILESASTNQTSMYLCASSVTGGVDTQYFGPGTRLTVL.

This clone was detected once. This rearrangement joins TRBV7-2 to TRBJ2-3; 11 nucleotides match TRBD2. The CDR3 extends over 16 amino acids. The J segment lost 4 bases and the V segment lost 0 bases, leaving 3 bases of the junction unmatched. Germline CDR1 is SGHTA and CDR2 is FQGNSA. The DNA of the CDR3 is TGTGCCAGCAGCTTAGCTAGCGGGAGGGCCCCAGATACGCAGTATTTT. It encodes CASSLASGRAPDTQYF.

V and J are TRBV23-1 and TRBJ2-7; 8 bases are shared with TRBD1. TRBV23-1 is noted as an ORF with a role that remains uncertain. This CDR3 spans 19 amino acids. J gave up 2 bases and V 3 bases, and 18 bases lay outside the gene matches. The CDR3 region has the DNA TGCGCCAGCAGTCATTCTTTGGACAGGGAGAGTTGCCTAGCCTACGAGCAGTACTTC. Translating it yields CASSHSLDRESCLAYEQYF.

This chain connects TRBV27 to TRBJ1-5; D ambiguous. The CDR3 covers 14 residues. The ends were cut back, 4 bases at V and 6 bases at J, with 13 bases in the middle. CDR1 and CDR2 (germline): MNHEY, SMNVEV (reference sequence). The CDR3 region has the DNA TGTGCCAGCAGTTCTTATACGGGCGGTCAGCCCCAGCATTTT. Translating it yields CASSSYTGGQPQHF.

This chain connects TRBV5-6 to TRBJ2-2; D is unclear. The CDR3 is made up of 15 amino acids. From germline, CDR1 is SGHDT and CDR2 YYEEEE. Between the trimmed V and J ends, which lost 0 bases and 3 bases, there was a span of 9 bases. CDR3 sequence: CASSLVQADTGELFF. CDR3 DNA: TGTGCCAGCAGCTTGGTCCAGGCCGACACCGGGGAGCTGTTTTTT. Full variable domain (missing parts from reference TRBV5-6 and TRBJ2-2): DAGVTQSPTHLIKTRGQQVTLRCSPKSGHDTVSWYQQALGQGPQFIFQYYEEEERQRGNFPDRFSGHQFPNYSSELNVNALLLGDSALYLCASSLVQADTGELFFGEGSRLTVL.

The chain recombines TRBV28 with TRBJ2-1, with D unclear. The germline gives CDR1 MDHEN, CDR2 SYDVKM. V was trimmed by 2 bases and J by 2 bases, leaving 7 bases between them. The CDR3 extends over 14 amino acids. CDR3: CASSLRQTYNEQFF. For the CDR3, the DNA is TGTGCCAGCAGTTTACGGCAAACCTACAATGAGCAGTTCTTC.